These T cell receptor beta chains were read from a single sample in a study of blood T cell repertoires in COVID-19. Produced via immunoSEQ multiplex PCR; TCRdb's table is partial and in-frame only. Of 95,000 to 120,000 clones listed, approximately 82% are singletons. The specimen was peripheral blood. All receptors derive from a woman aged 65 to 85 with acute or convalescent COVID-19. The CDR3 runs from the conserved cysteine through the conserved F or W. A D gene is named only where the DNA matches it firmly. Some rows have no size entry. The others give once, few or many, or a class for an expanded clone.

cdr3_nt,cdr3_aa,cdr3_length,d_call,clone_size,v_call,j_call
TGTGCCACCAGTGAAAAAGACAGGGCGAGCTCCTATAATTCACCCCTCCACTTT,CATSEKDRASSYNSPLHF,18,TRBD1,-,TRBV24-1,TRBJ1-6
TGTGCCAGCAGCTCCTCCGGGACAGGCTATCAGCCCCAGCATTTT,CASSSSGTGYQPQHF,15,TRBD1,-,TRBV2,TRBJ1-5
TGTGCCAGCAGTGGGGACAGGGGGCGGGAGCAGTACTTC,CASSGDRGREQYF,13,TRBD1,-,TRBV2,TRBJ2-7
TGTGCCAGTAGTCCCCCAAGAGCTTATGGCTACACCTTC,CASSPPRAYGYTF,13,-,-,TRBV19,TRBJ1-2
TGTGCCAGTAACTCCAGGGCAGATTCACCCCTCCACTTT,CASNSRADSPLHF,13,-,-,TRBV19,TRBJ1-6
TGTGCCAGTAGTATCCCAGGGGGCACAGATACGCAGTATTTT,CASSIPGGTDTQYF,14,-,-,TRBV19,TRBJ2-3
TGTGCCAGCAGCACTGCGGCTAGCATCTATGGCTACACCTTC,CASSTAASIYGYTF,14,-,-,TRBV13,TRBJ1-2
TGTGCCAGCAGTAGCGGGAGTACAGATACGCAGTATTTT,CASSSGSTDTQYF,13,TRBD2,-,TRBV5-6,TRBJ2-3
TGTGCCAGCGCCAGATCCGAGACAGCGTACAATGAGCAGTTCTTC,CASARSETAYNEQFF,15,-,few,TRBV3-1/TRBV3-2,TRBJ2-1
TGTGCCAGTTTCACAGGAGCCTCTGGAAACACCATATATTTT,CASFTGASGNTIYF,14,-,-,TRBV19,TRBJ1-3
TGTGCCAGCAGCGCCTCCCCGGGTACAAATAATTCACCCCTCCACTTT,CASSASPGTNNSPLHF,16,-,-,TRBV9,TRBJ1-6
TGTGCCAGCAGACTTAATGAAAAACTGTTTTTT,CASRLNEKLFF,11,-,-,TRBV28,TRBJ1-4
TGTGCCAGCAGCTTGGGCAGCGCGAACACCGGGGAGCTGTTTTTT,CASSLGSANTGELFF,15,-,-,TRBV5-4,TRBJ2-2
TGTGCCAGCAGCTCCCGCGGGGGGGCGGGAGATACGCAGTATTTT,CASSSRGGAGDTQYF,15,TRBD2,-,TRBV7-3,TRBJ2-3
TGTGCCAGCAGCCCCGGTAGCGGGAGGGGGGCCAATGAGCAGTTCTTC,CASSPGSGRGANEQFF,16,TRBD2,-,TRBV7-3,TRBJ2-1
TGTGCCAGTGCGACTAGCGGGCGTGAGCAGTTCTTC,CASATSGREQFF,12,TRBD2,-,TRBV7-3,TRBJ2-1
TGTGCCAGCAGTTCCAACCACCGTTTAGCTAACTATGGCTACACCTTC,CASSSNHRLANYGYTF,16,-,-,TRBV28,TRBJ1-2
TGTGCCAGCAGCTTCTCCTTGACTAGCGGGAGTGACGAGCAGTACTTC,CASSFSLTSGSDEQYF,16,TRBD2,few,TRBV7-6,TRBJ2-7
TGTGCCAGCAGCTCAGATAGCGGGACAGGGGGCGTGGGCTACACCTTC,CASSSDSGTGGVGYTF,16,TRBD1,-,TRBV7-2,TRBJ1-2
TGTGCCAGCAGCTTAGGCGGCAAGTACGAGCAGTACTTC,CASSLGGKYEQYF,13,-,-,TRBV5-5,TRBJ2-7
TGTGCCACCAGTGACGGCTTCACAGGGGGCCCTAAGGGCTACACCTTC,CATSDGFTGGPKGYTF,16,TRBD1,-,TRBV24-1,TRBJ1-2
TGTGCCAGCAGTTTACCTAGCGGGAGATTCTTGGAGCAGTACTTC,CASSLPSGRFLEQYF,15,TRBD2,few,TRBV28,TRBJ2-7
TGTGCCAGCAGTGCAGGGGTTGGCTACACCTTC,CASSAGVGYTF,11,-,-,TRBV6-6,TRBJ1-2
TGTGCCAGCGACTCCGGACTAGCGCAGACCCAGTACTTC,CASDSGLAQTQYF,13,TRBD2,-,TRBV2,TRBJ2-5
TGTGCCAGCAGCTGGGACACCTCTAACTATGGCTACACCTTC,CASSWDTSNYGYTF,14,-,-,TRBV5-6,TRBJ1-2
TGCGCCAGCAGCCACGCTCTGACAGGGGGGGACACTGAAGCTTTCTTT,CASSHALTGGDTEAFF,16,TRBD1,-,TRBV4-1,TRBJ1-1
TGTGCCAGCAGCCCAGTCGTTCAGGGGATCTACGAGCAGTACTTC,CASSPVVQGIYEQYF,15,-,few,TRBV11-2,TRBJ2-7
TGTGCCATCAGTTATCAGGGGAACACTGAAGCTTTCTTT,CAISYQGNTEAFF,13,-,-,TRBV10-3,TRBJ1-1
TGTGCCAGCAGCTTAGGGGCTGGGACAGGCGCTGACGATGAGCAGTTCTTC,CASSLGAGTGADDEQFF,17,TRBD1,-,TRBV7-8,TRBJ2-1
TGTGCCAGCAGCTTAGCGCTACATCAGCCCCAGCATTTT,CASSLALHQPQHF,13,-,-,TRBV7-2,TRBJ1-5
TGTGCCAGCAGTTCTAGCGGGTACACAGATACGCAGTATTTT,CASSSSGYTDTQYF,14,TRBD2,-,TRBV11-2,TRBJ2-3
TGCGCCAGCAGCACCCACAAGGCGGTGAACACTGAAGCTTTCTTT,CASSTHKAVNTEAFF,15,-,-,TRBV4-1,TRBJ1-1
TGTGCCAGCAGCTACCGGGACAGGGGATTCGAGGGAGAGACCCAGTACTTC,CASSYRDRGFEGETQYF,17,TRBD1,-,TRBV28,TRBJ2-5
TGTGCCAGCAGCCACAGACGCCCCAGGGAGGTGGATGGCTACACCTTC,CASSHRRPREVDGYTF,16,-,-,TRBV14,TRBJ1-2
TGTGCCAGCAGCCAGGAGGTTGGGGACAGGGAAAATCAGCCCCAGCATTTT,CASSQEVGDRENQPQHF,17,TRBD1,-,TRBV3-1/TRBV3-2,TRBJ1-5
TGCGCCAGCAGTGAGTCTCCCGGGAGGGACGAGCAGTACTTC,CASSESPGRDEQYF,14,TRBD2,-,TRBV10-1,TRBJ2-7
TGTGCCAGCAGCCAGGGTGCAGATAGAAGGACTGAAGCTTTCTTT,CASSQGADRRTEAFF,15,-,few,TRBV6-5,TRBJ1-1
TGTGCCAGCAGTCCAAAGGGCATAGCGGGGGGGCCGGGGACCCAGTACTTC,CASSPKGIAGGPGTQYF,17,TRBD2,-,TRBV27,TRBJ2-5
TGTGCCAGCAGCCTTCCCGGGCAGCGGACCTTC,CASSLPGQRTF,11,-,-,TRBV3-1/TRBV3-2,TRBJ1-2
TGCGCCAGCAGCTCGGGGTGGACTGAAGCTTTCTTT,CASSSGWTEAFF,12,-,-,TRBV5-1,TRBJ1-1
TGCGCCAGCCACCTCAGGGGAGCGGGCACAGATACGCAGTATTTT,CASHLRGAGTDTQYF,15,-,few,TRBV5-1,TRBJ2-3
TGCAGTGCTCCTGACAGCTACGAGCAGTACTTC,CSAPDSYEQYF,11,-,-,TRBV20-1,TRBJ2-7
TGTGCCAGTGTTCCAACAGCTTCAACTAATGAAAAACTGTTTTTT,CASVPTASTNEKLFF,15,-,-,TRBV2,TRBJ1-4
TGCGCCAGCAGCGGAGGAAGTCAAGAGACCCAGTACTTC,CASSGGSQETQYF,13,-,once,TRBV5-1,TRBJ2-5
TGTGCCAGCAGTATCCGGGACAGGGGGCCAGATACGCAGTATTTT,CASSIRDRGPDTQYF,15,TRBD1,-,TRBV6-5,TRBJ2-3
TGCGCCAGCAGCTTGGAGGGCGGAGGGGTCGGGGAGCTGTTTTTT,CASSLEGGGVGELFF,15,-,few,TRBV5-1,TRBJ2-2
TGTGCCAGCAGTTACCTCCTGACAGGGCCTAGCAATCAGCCCCAGCATTTT,CASSYLLTGPSNQPQHF,17,TRBD1,-,TRBV6-2/TRBV6-3,TRBJ1-5